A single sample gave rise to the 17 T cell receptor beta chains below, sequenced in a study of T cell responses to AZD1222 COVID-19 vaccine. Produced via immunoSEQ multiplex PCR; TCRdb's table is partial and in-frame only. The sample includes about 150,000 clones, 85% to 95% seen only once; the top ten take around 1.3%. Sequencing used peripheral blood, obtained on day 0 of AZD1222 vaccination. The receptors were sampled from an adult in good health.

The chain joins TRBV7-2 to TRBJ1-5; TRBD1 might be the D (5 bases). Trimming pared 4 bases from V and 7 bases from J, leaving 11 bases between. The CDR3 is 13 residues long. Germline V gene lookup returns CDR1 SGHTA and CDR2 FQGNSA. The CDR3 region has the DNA TGTGCCAGCAGCTCGGGACGTCGGCAGCCCCAGCATTTT. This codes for CASSSGRRQPQHF.

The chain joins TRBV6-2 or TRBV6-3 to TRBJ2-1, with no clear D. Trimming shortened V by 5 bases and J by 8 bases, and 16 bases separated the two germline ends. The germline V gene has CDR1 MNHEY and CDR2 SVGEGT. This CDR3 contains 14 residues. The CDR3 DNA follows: TGTGCCAGCAGTGACCGAATAGAAGGCGATGAGCAGTTCTTC. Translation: CASSDRIEGDEQFF.

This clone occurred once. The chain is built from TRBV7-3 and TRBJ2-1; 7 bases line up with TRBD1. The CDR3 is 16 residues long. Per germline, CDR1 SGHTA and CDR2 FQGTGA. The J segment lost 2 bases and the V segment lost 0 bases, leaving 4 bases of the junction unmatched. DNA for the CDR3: TGTGCCAGCAGCTTAACCGGGACAGCTACCTACAATGAGCAGTTCTTC. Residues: CASSLTGTATYNEQFF. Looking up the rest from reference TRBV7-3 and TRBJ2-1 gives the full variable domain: GAGVSQTPSNKVTEKGKYVELRCDPISGHTALYWYRQSLGQGPEFLIYFQGTGAADDSGLPNDRFFAVRPEGSVSTLKIQRTERGDSAVYLCASSLTGTATYNEQFFGPGTRLTVL.

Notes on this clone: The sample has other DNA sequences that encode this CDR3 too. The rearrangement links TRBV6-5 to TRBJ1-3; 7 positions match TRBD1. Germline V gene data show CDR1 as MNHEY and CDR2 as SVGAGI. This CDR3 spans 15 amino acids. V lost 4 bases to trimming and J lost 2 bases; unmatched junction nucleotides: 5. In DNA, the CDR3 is TGTGCCAGCAGTTTTAGACAGGGCACTGGAAACACCATATATTTT. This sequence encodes CASSFRQGTGNTIYF.

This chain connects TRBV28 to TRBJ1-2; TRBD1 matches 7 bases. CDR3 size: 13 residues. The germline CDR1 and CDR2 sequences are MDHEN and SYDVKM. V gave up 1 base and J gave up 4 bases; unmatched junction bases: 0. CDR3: CASSLSGGYGYTF. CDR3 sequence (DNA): TGTGCCAGCAGTTTATCAGGGGGCTATGGCTACACCTTC.

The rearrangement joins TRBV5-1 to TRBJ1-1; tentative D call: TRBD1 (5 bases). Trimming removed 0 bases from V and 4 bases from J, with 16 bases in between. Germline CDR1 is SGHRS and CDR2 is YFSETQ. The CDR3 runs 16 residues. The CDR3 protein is CASSLAPGRLGTEAFF. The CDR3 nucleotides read TGCGCCAGCAGCTTGGCTCCGGGACGATTAGGCACTGAAGCTTTCTTT.

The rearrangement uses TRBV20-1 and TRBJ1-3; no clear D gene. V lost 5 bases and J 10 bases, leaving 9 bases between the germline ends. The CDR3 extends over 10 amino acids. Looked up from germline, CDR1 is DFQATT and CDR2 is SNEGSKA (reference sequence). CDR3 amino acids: CSAFYGTIYF. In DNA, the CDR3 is TGCAGTGCTTTTTATGGAACCATATATTTT.

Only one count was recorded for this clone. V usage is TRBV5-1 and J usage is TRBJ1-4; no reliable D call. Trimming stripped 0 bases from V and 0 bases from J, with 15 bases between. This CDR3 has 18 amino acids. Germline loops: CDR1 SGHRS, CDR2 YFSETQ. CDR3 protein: CASSLGARGFATNEKLFF. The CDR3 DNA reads TGCGCCAGCAGCTTGGGGGCCAGAGGATTTGCAACTAATGAAAAACTGTTTTTT.

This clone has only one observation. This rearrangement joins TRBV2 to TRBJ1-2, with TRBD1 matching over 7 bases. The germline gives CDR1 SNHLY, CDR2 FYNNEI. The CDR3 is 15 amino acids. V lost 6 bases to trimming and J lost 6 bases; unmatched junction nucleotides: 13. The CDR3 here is CASRGYRGGLDGYTF. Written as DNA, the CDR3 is TGTGCCAGCAGGGGGTACAGGGGCGGGTTGGATGGCTACACCTTC.

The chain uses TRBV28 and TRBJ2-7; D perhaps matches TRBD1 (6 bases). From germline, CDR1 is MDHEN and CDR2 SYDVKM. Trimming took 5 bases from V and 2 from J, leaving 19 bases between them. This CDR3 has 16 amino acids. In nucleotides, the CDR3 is TGTGCCAGCAGTCCAGGGGTGCTAGCCGCCACCTACGAGCAGTACTTC. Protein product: CASSPGVLAATYEQYF.

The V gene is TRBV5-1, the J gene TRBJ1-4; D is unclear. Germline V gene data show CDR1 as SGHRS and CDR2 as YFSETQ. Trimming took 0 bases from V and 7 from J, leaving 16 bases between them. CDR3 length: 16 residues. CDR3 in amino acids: CASSLGYGVAVEKLFF. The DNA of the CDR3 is TGCGCCAGCAGCTTGGGATATGGGGTGGCAGTTGAAAAACTGTTTTTT.

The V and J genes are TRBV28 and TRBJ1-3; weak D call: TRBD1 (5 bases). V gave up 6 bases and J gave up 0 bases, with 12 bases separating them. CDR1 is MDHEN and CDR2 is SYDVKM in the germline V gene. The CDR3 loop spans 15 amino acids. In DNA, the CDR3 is TGTGCCAGCAGCTCCGGGGGGTCCTCTGGAAACACCATATATTTT. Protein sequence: CASSSGGSSGNTIYF.

The CDR3 loop is CASSPRTGTEETQYF. The CDR3 nucleotides are TGTGCCAGCTCACCACGGACAGGGACTGAAGAGACCCAGTACTTC. The chain links TRBV18 to TRBJ2-5; 8 bases match TRBD1. CDR3 length: 15 amino acids. Losses at the gene ends were 1 base for V and 3 bases for J; bases not matched to a gene: 4. The germline gives CDR1 KGHSH, CDR2 LQKENI.

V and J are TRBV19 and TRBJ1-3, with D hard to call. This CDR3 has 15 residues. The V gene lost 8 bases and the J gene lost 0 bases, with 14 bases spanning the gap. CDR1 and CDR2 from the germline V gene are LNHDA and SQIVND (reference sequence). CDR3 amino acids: CASRPGVVSGNTIYF. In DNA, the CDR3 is TGTGCCAGTCGACCCGGAGTCGTCTCTGGAAACACCATATATTTT.

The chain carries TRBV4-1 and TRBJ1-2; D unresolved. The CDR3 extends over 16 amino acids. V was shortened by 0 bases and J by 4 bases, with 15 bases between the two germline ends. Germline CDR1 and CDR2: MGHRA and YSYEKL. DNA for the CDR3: TGCGCCAGCAGCCAAGAGAAAGGGTGGGTTAGCTATGGCTACACCTTC. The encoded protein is CASSQEKGWVSYGYTF.

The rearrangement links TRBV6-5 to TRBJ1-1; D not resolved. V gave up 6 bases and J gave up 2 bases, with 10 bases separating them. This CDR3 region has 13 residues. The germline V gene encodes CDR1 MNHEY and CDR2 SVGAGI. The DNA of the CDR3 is TGTGCCAGCAGGCCCTCGGATAACACTGAAGCTTTCTTT. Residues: CASRPSDNTEAFF.

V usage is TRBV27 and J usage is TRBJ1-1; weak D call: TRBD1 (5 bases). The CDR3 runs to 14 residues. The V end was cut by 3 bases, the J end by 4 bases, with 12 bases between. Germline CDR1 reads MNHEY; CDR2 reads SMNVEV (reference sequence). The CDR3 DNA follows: TGTGCCAGCAGTTTGAGATCTGGGGGCACTGAAGCTTTCTTT. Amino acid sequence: CASSLRSGGTEAFF.